This T cell receptor (beta chain) stems from a study of cytomegalovirus exposure and HLA in healthy donors. There are 16 residues in the CDR3. Germline V lookup: CDR1 SEHNR, CDR2 FQNEAQ (reference sequence). The V gene end was trimmed by 1 base and the J gene end by 4 bases; junction bases not matched to a gene: 6. TCRdb keeps only in-frame clones here, not all; method: immunoSEQ multiplex PCR. The sample records over 150,000 clones, less than 90% being singletons. The sequence came from a woman in her twenties or thirties in good health and CMV-seronegative. The specimen was PBMCs. The V and J genes are TRBV7-9 and TRBJ1-4; 7 positions agree with TRBD1. As DNA, the CDR3 is TGTGCCAGCAGCTTAGACGGGACAGTGGGTAATGAAAAACTGTTTTTT. The encoded protein is CASSLDGTVGNEKLFF.